This T cell receptor (beta chain) was sequenced in a study of T-cell reconstitution after alpha-beta-depleted transplantation in children. Study-wide results and caveats: Approximately two months post-transplant, alpha-beta T cells reportedly originated from several hundred expanded graft clones.

The length of the CDR3 is 14 residues. V lost 0 bases and J lost 4, with 9 bases in between. Germline CDR1 MGHRA, CDR2 YSYEKL. Using unique molecular identifiers, the investigators prepared the TCRbeta library. One entry per CDR3 protein, called by TCRdb with MiXCR from the PCR reads. This repertoire shows about 980,000 distinct CDR3 sequences, about 30% found once; its top ten account for over 25%. This clonotype was seen only a few times. What it binds is not known. This chain connects TRBV4-1 to TRBJ1-1; D is undetermined. The sample consisted of PBMCs, mostly from graft donor cells, taken 360 days after TCRalphabeta/CD19-depleted stem cell transplant. This sequence was found in a boy under three years old who had a stem cell transplant for SCID, so the T cells may come from the graft donor. As DNA, the CDR3 is TGCGCCAGCAGCCAAGAGGTCCCCGGCACTGAAGCTTTCTTT. Translated: CASSQEVPGTEAFF.